This T cell receptor (beta chain) was sequenced during a study of long-term antiretroviral therapy in people with HIV (dated by TCRdb to between 2021 and 2024). About the investigation overall: The earliest samples were collected approximately a decade before the 2015 WHO recommendation for immediate ART, a period when ART was typically delayed until CD4 counts fell. Whether ART initiation and durable HIV suppression were associated with changes in peripheral blood TRB repertoire composition and diversity was tested in a retrospective serial study. A total of roughly 200 cryopreserved PBMC samples came from 25 to 35 adults with confirmed HIV infection and were collected serially over a mean of around 6 years (range 1-12). No cross-contamination during QIAcube processing was shown when test extractions of a monoclonal T-cell line were performed alongside 33 polyclonal samples. Among the 30 or so participants with HIV, more than ten were female. Study-wide findings and limitations: The samples span the years 2004 to 2017, and the ART regimens used may be less effective than current regimens. Because PBMC availability was limited, only the TCR beta chain was sequenced, with no alpha chain pairing. Starting ART was linked to a significant rise in TRB diversity, yet even with long-term ART the diversity remained significantly lower than in transplant donor controls. Unsorted PBMC were profiled instead of sorted CD4+ and CD8+ T cells because pre-ART samples had limited cell numbers. Expanded TRB clones identified before ART initiation dominated the repertoire at all time points, although this dominance fluctuated and declined in many PLHIV after ART. No data were available on ART adherence, viral resistance or therapy changes, limiting inferences about post-ART repertoire changes. CDR3 length ranges in HIV repertoires were narrower than in controls, and network structure suggested an antigen-experienced repertoire with only a slight naive shift after ART.

There are 12 amino acids in the CDR3, from cysteine to phenylalanine inclusive. The CDR3 DNA has 36 bases and is translated from base 1. The junction shows trimming of 4 bases on V and 7 bases on J, plus 10 bases between the germline ends. Reading the germline V gene gives CDR1 MDHEN and CDR2 SYDVKM. Sequencing of the TRB variable region was done with the immunoSEQ hsTCRB v3.0 assay at survey level resolution. TRB sequencing targeted a depth of about 40,000-55,000 T-cell genomes per sample. TRB libraries were pooled and sequenced on an Illumina MiSeq using a v3 150-cycle kit. The authors' pipeline ran thus. Repertoire analysis was performed in R inside a reproducible Nextflow workflow that covered QC, data transformation and analysis. LymphoSeq2, an R package for exploring AIRR-Seq data, was used to implement the custom analyses. A handful of samples yielding fewer than 5000 total TRB sequences were excluded, leaving more than 150 analyzed HIV repertoires. Among the 190 or so HIV repertoires that were kept, 59 were collected before ART initiation and more than 120 were collected after ART initiation. Repertoires were downsampled to 5000 TRB nucleotide sequences, with summary statistics averaged over 100 downsampling iterations. Only TRB sequences with CDR3 regions of at least seven amino acids were retained for analysis. Diversity was measured with a Shannon entropy-derived clonality score and the Gini coefficient. In the repertoire networks, any two of the top 5000 CDR3 amino acid sequences were linked whenever the two sequences differed by an edit distance of one. For TRB CDR3 amino acid sequences, GLIPH2 was used to predict antigen specificity groups and MHC restriction. CDR3 amino acid sequences were matched against VDJdb and McPAS-TCR to flag known CMV, EBV, HIV or tissue antigen associations. Pre-ART, post-ART and control groups were compared with Wilcoxon signed-rank tests and Holm-Bonferroni correction. TCRdb re-hosts the immuneACCESS table, in-frame sequences only. Its copies lack some clones; in the studies checked, an unresolved V gene accounts for under half of them, and the cause for the rest is not known. The V and J calls and clone size are taken from that table; D and trimming were inferred from the DNA. The sample table contains some 16,000 clones; only one count was recorded for 80% of them. Roughly 4.7% of the sample is held by the ten biggest clonotypes.

About this clone itself: It has no known antigen specificity. It has no much larger one-base neighbor in the sample; base qualities were not kept.

Inclusion was restricted to participants for whom at least one PBMC sample before ART initiation and at least two post-ART samples were available. Treatment was received in the United States of America by all participants with HIV. Before DNA extraction, cryopreserved samples of roughly 0.9-10 million PBMC were thawed and then washed. At the time of the earliest PBMC sample for each participant with HIV, ages ranged from about 20 to 54 years. PBMC samples from each participant spanned 1-4 timepoints before ART initiation and 2-8 timepoints after ART initiation, with a median of 7 samples. For every participant, serial HIV viral load, CD4+ T-cell count, ART history and demographic data were obtained. Genomic DNA was extracted from unsorted PBMC with a Qiagen kit on a QIAcube, processed in batches of 12 samples.

This TCR was sampled from a man between 18 and 29 years old with HIV. Recombination linked TRBV28 to TRBJ1-1; a tentative D match to TRBD1 spans 5 bases. The input for sequencing was unsorted PBMCs, taken 0.1 years before starting antiretroviral therapy. The CDR3 region: CASSSSGLEAFF. The DNA sequence is TGTGCCAGCAGTTCGTCAGGGCTTGAAGCTTTCTTT.